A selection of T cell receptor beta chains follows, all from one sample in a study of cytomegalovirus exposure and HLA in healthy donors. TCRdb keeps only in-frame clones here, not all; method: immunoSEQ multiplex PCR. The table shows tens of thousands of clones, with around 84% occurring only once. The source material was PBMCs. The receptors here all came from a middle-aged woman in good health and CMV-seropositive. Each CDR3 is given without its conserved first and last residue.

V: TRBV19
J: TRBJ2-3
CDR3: ASSFGVSTDTQY

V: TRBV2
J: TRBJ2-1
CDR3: ASSGSPDRVLLSGEQF

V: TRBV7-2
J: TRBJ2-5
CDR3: ASSLTSGSRETQY

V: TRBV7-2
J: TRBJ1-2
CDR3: ASSLAYGYT

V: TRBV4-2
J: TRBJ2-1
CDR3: ASSQVGLAGGNEQF

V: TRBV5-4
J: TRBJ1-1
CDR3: ASSRGGGARSYTEAF

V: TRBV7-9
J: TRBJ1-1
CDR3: ASSPEGELNTEAF

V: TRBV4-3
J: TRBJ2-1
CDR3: ASSQIGADEQF

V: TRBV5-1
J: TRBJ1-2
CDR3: ASSLASQQGVFYGYT

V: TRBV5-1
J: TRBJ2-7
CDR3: ASSLGLAVSISYEQY

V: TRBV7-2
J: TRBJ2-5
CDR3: ASSSGLAGAGETQY

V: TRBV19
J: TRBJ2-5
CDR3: ASSIRARVYKETQY

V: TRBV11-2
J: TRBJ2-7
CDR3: ASSAGRASSEQY

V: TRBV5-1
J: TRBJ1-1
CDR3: ASSLATGNTEAF

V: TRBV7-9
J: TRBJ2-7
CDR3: ASSLGAGTGGYEQY

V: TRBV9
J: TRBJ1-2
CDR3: ASSVDPGKNYGYT

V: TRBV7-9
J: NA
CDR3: ASSFETGSYEQY

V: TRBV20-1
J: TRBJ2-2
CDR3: SAEGAGELF

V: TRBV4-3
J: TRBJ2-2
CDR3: ASSQDSLGATGELF

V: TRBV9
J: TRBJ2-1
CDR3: ASSVGLAGSYNEQF

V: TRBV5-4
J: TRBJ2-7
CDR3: ASSPPGGEQY

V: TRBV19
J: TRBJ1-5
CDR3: ASSTSSNQPQH

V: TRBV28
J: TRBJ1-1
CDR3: ASRWDRELNTEAF

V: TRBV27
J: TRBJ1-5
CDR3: ASSKGGYNQPQH

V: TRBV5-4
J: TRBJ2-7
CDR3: ASSHLADPTGEQY

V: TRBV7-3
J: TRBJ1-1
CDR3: ASSLAGLNTEAF

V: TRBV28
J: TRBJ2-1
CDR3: ASSSGRPSSGRAVLHEQF

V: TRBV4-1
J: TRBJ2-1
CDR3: ASSQDPSGAIYNEQF

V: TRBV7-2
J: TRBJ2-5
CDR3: ASSPLGLAGETQY

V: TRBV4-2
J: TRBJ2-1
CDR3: ASSQDTRLVIGEQF

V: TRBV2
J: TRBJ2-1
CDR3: ARDRGNEQF

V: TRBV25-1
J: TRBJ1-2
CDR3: ASSEFRSGGYGYT

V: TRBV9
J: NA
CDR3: ASSELPGLPYEQY

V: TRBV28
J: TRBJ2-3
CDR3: ASSKRGWTSGSDRDTQY

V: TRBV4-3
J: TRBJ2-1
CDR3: ASSQDRVPYNEQF

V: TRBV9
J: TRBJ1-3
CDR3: ASSPLGEGAISGNTIY

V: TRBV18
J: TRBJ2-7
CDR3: ASSPGGQDEQY

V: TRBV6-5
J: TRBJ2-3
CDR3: ASSSLDRGIDTQY

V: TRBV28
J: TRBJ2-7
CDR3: ASSTRQGFDEQY

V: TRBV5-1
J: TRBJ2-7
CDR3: ASTRTGGYEQY

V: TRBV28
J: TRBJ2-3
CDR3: ASSFPTRASRTQALDTQY

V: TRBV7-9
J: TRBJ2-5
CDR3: ASSLGAGVRGKETQY

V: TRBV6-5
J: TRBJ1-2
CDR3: ASSTTVDYGYT

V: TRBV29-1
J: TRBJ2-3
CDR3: SVEVGGVDTQY